This entry describes one TCR beta chain. The data were taken from a study of blood T cell repertoires in COVID-19. V lost 0 bases to trimming and J lost 5 bases, with 16 bases between them. This CDR3 region has 15 residues. Germline CDR1 reads SQVTM; CDR2 reads ANQGSEA. Only in-frame clones appear in the TCRdb table, and some are missing; sequencing was by immunoSEQ multiplex PCR. The table lists roughly 200,000 clones, roughly 82% of them singletons. Sample: peripheral blood. This TCR derives from a woman aged 60-70 years with COVID-19, enrolled during active disease. This sequence joins TRBV29-1 and TRBJ1-2; maybe TRBD1 (6 bases). CDR3 region: CSVEEAGAGAYGYTF. For the CDR3, the DNA is TGCAGCGTTGAAGAGGCTGGTGCAGGGGCATATGGCTACACCTTC.